The rows below give T cell receptor beta chains drawn from one sample of a study of blood T cell repertoires in COVID-19. TCRdb's copy holds only in-frame clones and misses some; the assay was immunoSEQ multiplex PCR. The table includes about 97,000 clones, about 80% detected once. Sequenced sample: peripheral blood. These receptors all stem from a human donor in a cohort sampled during active COVID-19. CDR3s include the opening cysteine and the closing phenylalanine or tryptophan. Fields, in order: V gene, clone size, D gene, J gene, CDR3 protein, CDR3 DNA. D genes are given only for firm matches. Clone size is given for some rows only: seen once, a few or many times, or a class if the clone is expanded.

v_call: TRBV9; clone_size: NA; d_call: TRBD1; j_call: TRBJ2-4; cdr3_aa: CASSVGQGAPQGIQYF; cdr3_nt: TGTGCCAGCAGCGTAGGACAGGGGGCCCCTCAGGGCATTCAGTACTTC
v_call: TRBV18; clone_size: few; d_call: TRBD1; j_call: TRBJ2-1; cdr3_aa: CASSPGTGTYNEQFF; cdr3_nt: TGTGCCAGCTCACCCGGGACAGGGACTTACAATGAGCAGTTCTTC
v_call: TRBV5-8; clone_size: NA; d_call: TRBD1; j_call: TRBJ1-2; cdr3_aa: CASTMTGTDYGYTF; cdr3_nt: TGTGCCAGCACCATGACAGGGACGGACTATGGCTACACCTTC
v_call: TRBV3-1/TRBV3-2; clone_size: NA; d_call: NA; j_call: TRBJ1-2; cdr3_aa: CASSQAWGGNYGYTF; cdr3_nt: TGTGCCAGCAGCCAAGCGTGGGGAGGAAACTATGGCTACACCTTC
v_call: TRBV19; clone_size: once; d_call: TRBD1; j_call: TRBJ2-2; cdr3_aa: CASSFRTGVGTGELFF; cdr3_nt: TGTGCCAGTAGTTTTCGGACAGGGGTGGGCACCGGGGAGCTGTTTTTT
v_call: TRBV5-1; clone_size: NA; d_call: NA; j_call: TRBJ2-2; cdr3_aa: CASSEQVAGELFF; cdr3_nt: TGCGCCAGCAGCGAACAGGTAGCCGGGGAGCTGTTTTTT
v_call: TRBV7-2; clone_size: NA; d_call: TRBD1; j_call: TRBJ1-5; cdr3_aa: CASSLASARTGGDQPQHF; cdr3_nt: TGTGCCAGCAGCTTAGCGTCGGCCAGGACAGGGGGGGATCAGCCCCAGCATTTT
v_call: TRBV6-1; clone_size: NA; d_call: NA; j_call: TRBJ1-3; cdr3_aa: CASSEADGNTIYF; cdr3_nt: TGTGCCAGCAGTGAGGCTGATGGAAACACCATATATTTT
v_call: TRBV6-2/TRBV6-3; clone_size: NA; d_call: NA; j_call: TRBJ1-2; cdr3_aa: CASSDGLWVHGYTF; cdr3_nt: TGTGCCAGCAGTGACGGACTGTGGGTACATGGCTACACCTTC
v_call: TRBV7-2; clone_size: NA; d_call: TRBD1; j_call: TRBJ2-7; cdr3_aa: CASSKGGTGNYEQYF; cdr3_nt: TGTGCCAGCAGCAAAGGGGGGACAGGGAACTACGAGCAGTACTTC
v_call: TRBV18; clone_size: NA; d_call: TRBD1; j_call: TRBJ1-1; cdr3_aa: CASSPWDREDSAFF; cdr3_nt: TGTGCCAGCTCACCCTGGGACAGGGAAGATTCAGCTTTCTTT
v_call: TRBV5-4; clone_size: NA; d_call: NA; j_call: TRBJ2-7; cdr3_aa: CASSRNRDIYEQYF; cdr3_nt: TGTGCCAGCAGCCGAAACAGGGATATCTACGAGCAGTACTTC
v_call: TRBV4-1; clone_size: NA; d_call: TRBD1; j_call: TRBJ1-1; cdr3_aa: CASSQRTGATEAFF; cdr3_nt: TGCGCCAGCAGCCAACGGACAGGGGCCACTGAAGCTTTCTTT
v_call: TRBV3-1/TRBV3-2; clone_size: NA; d_call: TRBD1; j_call: TRBJ1-5; cdr3_aa: CASSGAGGRAQHF; cdr3_nt: TGTGCCAGCAGCGGGGCAGGGGGGCGGGCCCAGCATTTT
v_call: TRBV3-1/TRBV3-2; clone_size: once; d_call: TRBD2; j_call: TRBJ2-7; cdr3_aa: CASSGGLVEQYF; cdr3_nt: TGTGCCAGCAGCGGAGGACTAGTCGAGCAGTACTTC
v_call: TRBV28; clone_size: NA; d_call: NA; j_call: TRBJ2-7; cdr3_aa: CASSLGPLPSSYEQYF; cdr3_nt: TGTGCCAGCAGTTTAGGCCCTCTCCCAAGCTCCTACGAGCAGTACTTC
v_call: TRBV6-5; clone_size: NA; d_call: NA; j_call: TRBJ2-5; cdr3_aa: CASSLQQGAGTQYF; cdr3_nt: TGTGCCAGCAGTTTACAACAGGGAGCCGGGACCCAGTACTTC
v_call: TRBV28; clone_size: NA; d_call: NA; j_call: TRBJ1-1; cdr3_aa: CASIRGGELNTEAFF; cdr3_nt: TGTGCCAGCATTCGGGGAGGGGAATTGAACACTGAAGCTTTCTTT
v_call: TRBV6-6; clone_size: NA; d_call: NA; j_call: TRBJ1-2; cdr3_aa: CASSSVGGVGYTF; cdr3_nt: TGTGCCAGCAGCTCCGTAGGGGGTGTAGGCTACACCTTC
v_call: TRBV2; clone_size: NA; d_call: NA; j_call: TRBJ1-1; cdr3_aa: CASVAERGTEAFF; cdr3_nt: TGTGCCAGCGTTGCAGAACGTGGCACTGAAGCTTTCTTT
v_call: TRBV6-6; clone_size: NA; d_call: TRBD1; j_call: TRBJ1-5; cdr3_aa: CASSYSGTGNQPQHF; cdr3_nt: TGTGCCAGCAGTTACTCGGGGACAGGTAATCAGCCCCAGCATTTT
v_call: TRBV18; clone_size: NA; d_call: TRBD2; j_call: TRBJ2-2; cdr3_aa: CASSPTPAGTPPLF; cdr3_nt: TGTGCCAGCTCACCAACCCCAGCGGGGACGCCACCGCTCTTT
v_call: TRBV6-5; clone_size: NA; d_call: TRBD1; j_call: TRBJ1-2; cdr3_aa: CASRPWDRESGYTF; cdr3_nt: TGTGCCAGCAGACCCTGGGACAGGGAGAGTGGCTACACCTTC
v_call: TRBV5-4; clone_size: NA; d_call: TRBD1; j_call: TRBJ2-1; cdr3_aa: CASSRRTGGYNEQFF; cdr3_nt: TGTGCCAGCAGCCGCCGGACAGGGGGCTACAATGAGCAGTTCTTC
v_call: TRBV10-3; clone_size: NA; d_call: NA; j_call: TRBJ2-6; cdr3_aa: CAISRGLSGANVLTF; cdr3_nt: TGTGCCATCAGCAGGGGCTTATCTGGGGCCAACGTCCTGACTTTC
v_call: TRBV19; clone_size: NA; d_call: NA; j_call: TRBJ1-1; cdr3_aa: CASSIGQGNTEAFF; cdr3_nt: TGTGCCAGTAGTATAGGGCAGGGGAACACTGAAGCTTTCTTT
v_call: TRBV18; clone_size: NA; d_call: TRBD1; j_call: TRBJ1-4; cdr3_aa: CASSNTGVNEKLFF; cdr3_nt: TGTGCCAGCTCAAACACAGGGGTCAATGAAAAACTGTTTTTT
v_call: TRBV7-2; clone_size: NA; d_call: TRBD1; j_call: TRBJ2-7; cdr3_aa: CASSLTGGRNIYEQYF; cdr3_nt: TGTGCCAGCAGCTTAACAGGGGGGAGAAATATCTACGAGCAGTACTTC
v_call: TRBV15; clone_size: few; d_call: NA; j_call: TRBJ1-6; cdr3_aa: CATSRDFRNSPLHF; cdr3_nt: TGTGCCACCAGCAGAGATTTCAGGAATTCACCCCTCCACTTT
v_call: TRBV5-1; clone_size: NA; d_call: NA; j_call: TRBJ1-2; cdr3_aa: CASSGGTGNYGYTF; cdr3_nt: TGCGCCAGCAGCGGGGGGACGGGCAACTATGGCTACACCTTC
v_call: TRBV14; clone_size: NA; d_call: NA; j_call: TRBJ2-1; cdr3_aa: CASSRGGAGYNEQFF; cdr3_nt: TGTGCCAGCAGCCGAGGGGGAGCGGGGTACAATGAGCAGTTCTTC
v_call: TRBV20-1; clone_size: NA; d_call: NA; j_call: TRBJ2-3; cdr3_aa: CSAPRWDTQYF; cdr3_nt: TGCAGTGCCCCGAGATGGGATACGCAGTATTTT
v_call: TRBV5-1; clone_size: NA; d_call: TRBD2; j_call: TRBJ2-1; cdr3_aa: CASRPTSGVSNEQFF; cdr3_nt: TGCGCCAGCCGCCCGACTAGCGGGGTTAGCAATGAGCAGTTCTTC
v_call: TRBV6-5; clone_size: NA; d_call: TRBD1; j_call: TRBJ1-2; cdr3_aa: CASSPTGTGNYGYTF; cdr3_nt: TGTGCCAGCAGTCCTACCGGGACAGGGAACTATGGCTACACCTTC
v_call: TRBV6-2/TRBV6-3; clone_size: NA; d_call: NA; j_call: TRBJ2-7; cdr3_aa: CASSGTGRGYEQYF; cdr3_nt: TGTGCCAGCAGTGGAACGGGTCGCGGCTACGAGCAGTACTTC
v_call: TRBV5-4; clone_size: NA; d_call: TRBD1; j_call: TRBJ2-7; cdr3_aa: CASSSATGGRRSYEQYF; cdr3_nt: TGTGCCAGCAGCTCCGCGACAGGGGGCAGAAGGTCCTACGAGCAGTACTTC
v_call: TRBV2; clone_size: once; d_call: TRBD1; j_call: TRBJ2-5; cdr3_aa: CASSGQGIETQYF; cdr3_nt: TGTGCCAGCAGTGGACAGGGGATTGAGACCCAGTACTTC
v_call: TRBV4-3; clone_size: NA; d_call: NA; j_call: TRBJ1-2; cdr3_aa: CASSPEGEAGYGYTF; cdr3_nt: TGCGCCAGCAGCCCGGAAGGTGAGGCCGGCTATGGCTACACCTTC
v_call: TRBV7-2; clone_size: NA; d_call: NA; j_call: TRBJ1-5; cdr3_aa: CASSLVRGFRNQPQHF; cdr3_nt: TGTGCCAGCAGCTTAGTCAGGGGTTTCCGCAATCAGCCCCAGCATTTT